This T cell receptor beta chain stems from a study of shared clonotypes between healthy human individuals. There are 12 residues in the CDR3. V gave up 8 bases and J gave up 5 bases, with 10 bases separating them. The germline gives CDR1 LNHDA, CDR2 SQIVND (reference sequence). Data came from immunoSEQ multiplex PCR; TCRdb stores just in-frame clones and leaves some out. The top ten clones hold 0.85% to 1% of a sample with about a million clones, about 80% of them seen once. The source is a man between 18 and 35 years old in good health. Some clones in this sample may be carry-over from other donors' samples. Sequences were obtained from memory CD4+ T cells from PBMCs. Subset described: CD45RA-negative fraction. The genes are TRBV19 and TRBJ1-5; no clear D gene. CDR3 coding DNA: TGTGCCAGTGAGGGTTCGGATCAGCCCCAGCATTTT. Translation: CASEGSDQPQHF.